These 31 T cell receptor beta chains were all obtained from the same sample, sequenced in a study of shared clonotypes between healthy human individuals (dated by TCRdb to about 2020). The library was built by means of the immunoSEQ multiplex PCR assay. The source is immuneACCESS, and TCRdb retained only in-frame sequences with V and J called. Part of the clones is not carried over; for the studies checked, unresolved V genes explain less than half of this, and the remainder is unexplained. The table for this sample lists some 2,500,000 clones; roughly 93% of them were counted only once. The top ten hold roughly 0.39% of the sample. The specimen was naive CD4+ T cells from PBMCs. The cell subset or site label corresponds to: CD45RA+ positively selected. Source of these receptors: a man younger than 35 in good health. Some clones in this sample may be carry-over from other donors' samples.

The CDR3 is CASSQVGWGLGDTQYF. DNA for the CDR3: TGTGCCAGCAGCCAAGTAGGATGGGGATTGGGGGATACGCAGTATTTT. This rearrangement joins TRBV4-2 to TRBJ2-3; no reliable D call. This CDR3 has 16 amino acids. V dropped 1 base and J dropped 6 bases, with 17 bases sitting between them. Germline CDR1 LGHNA, CDR2 YNFKEQ.

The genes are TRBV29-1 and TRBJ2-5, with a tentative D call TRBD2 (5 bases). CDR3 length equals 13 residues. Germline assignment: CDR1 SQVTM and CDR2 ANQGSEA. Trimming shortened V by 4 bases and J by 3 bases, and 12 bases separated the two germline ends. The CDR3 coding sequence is TGCAGCGTTGCTAGGAGGAGAGAAGAGACCCAGTACTTC. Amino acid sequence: CSVARRREETQYF.

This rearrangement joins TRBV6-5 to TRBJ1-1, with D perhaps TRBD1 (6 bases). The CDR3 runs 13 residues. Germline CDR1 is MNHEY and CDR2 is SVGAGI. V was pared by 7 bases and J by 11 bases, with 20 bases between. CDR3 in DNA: TGTGCCAGCAAGGGGGGAATGGGTCTTGAGGCTTTCTTT. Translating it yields CASKGGMGLEAFF.

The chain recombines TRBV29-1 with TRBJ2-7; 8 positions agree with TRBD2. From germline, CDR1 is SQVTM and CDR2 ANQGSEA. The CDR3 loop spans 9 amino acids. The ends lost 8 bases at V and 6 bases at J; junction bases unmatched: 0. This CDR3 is CSSGGEQYF. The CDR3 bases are TGCAGCAGCGGGGGCGAGCAGTACTTC.

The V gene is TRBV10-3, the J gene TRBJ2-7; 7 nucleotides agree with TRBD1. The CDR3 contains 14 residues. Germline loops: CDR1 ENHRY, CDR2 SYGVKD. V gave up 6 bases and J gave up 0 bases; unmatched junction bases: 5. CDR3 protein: CAIRPQGSSYEQYF. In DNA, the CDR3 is TGTGCCATCAGACCACAGGGGAGCTCCTACGAGCAGTACTTC.

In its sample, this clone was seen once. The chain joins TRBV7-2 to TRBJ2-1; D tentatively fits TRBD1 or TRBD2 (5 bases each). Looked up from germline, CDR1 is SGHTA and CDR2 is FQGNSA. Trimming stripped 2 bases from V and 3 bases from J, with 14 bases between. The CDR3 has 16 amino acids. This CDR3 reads CASSLWSAGSYNEQFF. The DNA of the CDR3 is TGTGCCAGCAGCTTATGGTCGGCAGGGAGCTACAATGAGCAGTTCTTC.

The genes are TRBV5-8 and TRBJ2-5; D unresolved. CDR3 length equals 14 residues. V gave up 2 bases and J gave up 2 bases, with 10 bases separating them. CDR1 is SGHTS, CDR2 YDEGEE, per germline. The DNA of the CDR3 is TGTGCCAGCAGCTTAAGGGCCAGACAAGAGACCCAGTACTTC. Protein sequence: CASSLRARQETQYF.

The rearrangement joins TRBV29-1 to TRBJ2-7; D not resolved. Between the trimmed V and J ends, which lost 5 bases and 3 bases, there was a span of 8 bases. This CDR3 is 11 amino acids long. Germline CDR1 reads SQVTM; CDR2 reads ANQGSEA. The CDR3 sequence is CSVRQVYEQYF. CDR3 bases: TGCAGCGTTCGTCAGGTCTACGAGCAGTACTTC.

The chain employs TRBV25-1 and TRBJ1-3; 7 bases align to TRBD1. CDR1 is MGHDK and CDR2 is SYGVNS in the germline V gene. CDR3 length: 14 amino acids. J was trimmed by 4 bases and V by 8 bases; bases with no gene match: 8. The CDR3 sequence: CASSRGSSGNTIYF. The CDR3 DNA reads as TGTGCCAGCTCCAGGGGGAGCTCCGGAAACACCATATATTTT. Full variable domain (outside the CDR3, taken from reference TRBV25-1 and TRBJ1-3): EADIYQTPRYLVIGTGKKITLECSQTMGHDKMYWYQQDPGMELHLIHYSYGVNSTEKGDLSSESTVSRIRTEHFPLTLESARPSHTSQYLCASSRGSSGNTIYFGEGSWLTVV.

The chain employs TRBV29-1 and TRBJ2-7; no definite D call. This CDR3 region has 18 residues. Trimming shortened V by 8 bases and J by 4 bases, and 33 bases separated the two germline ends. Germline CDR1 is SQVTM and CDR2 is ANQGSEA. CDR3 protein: CSPAWTLTGDQIGYEQYF. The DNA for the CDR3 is TGCAGCCCAGCGTGGACGCTGACCGGTGACCAGATCGGATACGAGCAGTACTTC.

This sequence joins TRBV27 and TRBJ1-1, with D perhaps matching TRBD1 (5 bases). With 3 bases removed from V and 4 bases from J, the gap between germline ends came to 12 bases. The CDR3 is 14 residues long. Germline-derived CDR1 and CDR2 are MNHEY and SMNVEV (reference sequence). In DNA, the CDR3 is TGTGCCAGCAGTTTCTTCCGGGACCGCACTGAAGCTTTCTTT. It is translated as CASSFFRDRTEAFF.

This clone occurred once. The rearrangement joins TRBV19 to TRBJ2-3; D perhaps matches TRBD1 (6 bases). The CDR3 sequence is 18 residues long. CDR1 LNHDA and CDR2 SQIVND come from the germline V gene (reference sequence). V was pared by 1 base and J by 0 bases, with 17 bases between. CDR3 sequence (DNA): TGTGCCAGTAGTATAGCTCACAGGGAAAAAGGTAGCACAGATACGCAGTATTTT. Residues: CASSIAHREKGSTDTQYF.

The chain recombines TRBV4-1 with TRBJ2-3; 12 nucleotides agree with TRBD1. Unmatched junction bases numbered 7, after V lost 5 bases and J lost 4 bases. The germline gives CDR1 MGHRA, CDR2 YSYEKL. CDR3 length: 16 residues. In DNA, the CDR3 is TGCGCCAGCAGCAGGGGACAGGGGGCCGGGGCAGATACGCAGTATTTT. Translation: CASSRGQGAGADTQYF.

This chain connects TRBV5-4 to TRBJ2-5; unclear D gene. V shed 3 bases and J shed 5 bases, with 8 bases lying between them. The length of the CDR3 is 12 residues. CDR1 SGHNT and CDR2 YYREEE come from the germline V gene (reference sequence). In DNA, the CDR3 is TGTGCCAGCAGCTCGATGACTGAGACCCAGTACTTC. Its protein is CASSSMTETQYF. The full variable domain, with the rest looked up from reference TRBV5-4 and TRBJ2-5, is ETGVTQSPTHLIKTRGQQVTLRCSSQSGHNTVSWYQQALGQGPQFIFQYYREEENGRGNFPPRFSGLQFPNYSSELNVNALELDDSALYLCASSSMTETQYFGPGTRLLVL.

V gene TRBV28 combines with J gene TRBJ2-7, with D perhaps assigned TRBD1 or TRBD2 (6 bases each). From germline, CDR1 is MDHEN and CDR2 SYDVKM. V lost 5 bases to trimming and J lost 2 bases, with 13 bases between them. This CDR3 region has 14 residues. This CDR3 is CASSRGDNAYEQYF. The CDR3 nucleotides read TGTGCCAGCAGTAGGGGGGACAACGCCTACGAGCAGTACTTC.

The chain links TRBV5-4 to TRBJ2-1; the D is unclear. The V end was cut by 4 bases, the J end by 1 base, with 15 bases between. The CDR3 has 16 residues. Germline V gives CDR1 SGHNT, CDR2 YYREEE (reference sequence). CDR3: CASSAPGSRSYNEQFF. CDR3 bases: TGTGCCAGCAGCGCCCCGGGCTCGCGATCCTACAATGAGCAGTTCTTC. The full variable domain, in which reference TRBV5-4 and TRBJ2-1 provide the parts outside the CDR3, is ETGVTQSPTHLIKTRGQQVTLRCSSQSGHNTVSWYQQALGQGPQFIFQYYREEENGRGNFPPRFSGLQFPNYSSELNVNALELDDSALYLCASSAPGSRSYNEQFFGPGTRLTVL.

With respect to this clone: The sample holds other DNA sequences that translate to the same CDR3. The CDR3 nucleotides are TGCGCCAGCAGCTTGGAGGGGGGAAAGAACACTGAAGCTTTCTTT. Translated, it gives CASSLEGGKNTEAFF. The rearrangement links TRBV5-1 to TRBJ1-1; weak D call: TRBD1 (6 bases). The CDR3 covers 15 residues. Germline-derived CDR1 and CDR2 are SGHRS and YFSETQ. Trimming stripped 0 bases from V and 1 base from J, with 10 bases between.

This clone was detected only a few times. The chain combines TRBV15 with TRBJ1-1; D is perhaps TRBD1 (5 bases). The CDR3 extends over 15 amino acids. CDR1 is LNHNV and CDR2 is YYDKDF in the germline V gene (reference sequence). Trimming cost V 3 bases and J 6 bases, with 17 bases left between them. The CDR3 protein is CATSRAGIVSSEAFF. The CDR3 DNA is TGTGCCACCAGCAGGGCAGGGATTGTGTCGTCTGAAGCTTTCTTT. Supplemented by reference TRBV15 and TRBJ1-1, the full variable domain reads DAMVIQNPRYQVTQFGKPVTLSCSQTLNHNVMYWYQQKSSQAPKLLFHYYDKDFNNEADTPDNFQSRRPNTSFCFLDIRSPGLGDTAMYLCATSRAGIVSSEAFFGQGTRLTVV.

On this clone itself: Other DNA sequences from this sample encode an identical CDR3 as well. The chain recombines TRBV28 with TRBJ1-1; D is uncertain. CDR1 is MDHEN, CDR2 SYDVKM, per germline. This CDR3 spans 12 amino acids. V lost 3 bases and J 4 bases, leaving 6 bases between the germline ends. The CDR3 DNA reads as TGTGCCAGCAGTTTGGGTAGCACTGAAGCTTTCTTT. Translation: CASSLGSTEAFF.

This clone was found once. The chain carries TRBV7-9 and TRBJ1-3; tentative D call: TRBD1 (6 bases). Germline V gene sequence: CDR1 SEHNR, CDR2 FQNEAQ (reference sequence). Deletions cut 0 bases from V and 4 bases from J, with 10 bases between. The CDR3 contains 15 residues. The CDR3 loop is CASSLAPGAGNTIYF. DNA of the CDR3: TGTGCCAGCAGCTTAGCGCCAGGGGCGGGAAACACCATATATTTT.

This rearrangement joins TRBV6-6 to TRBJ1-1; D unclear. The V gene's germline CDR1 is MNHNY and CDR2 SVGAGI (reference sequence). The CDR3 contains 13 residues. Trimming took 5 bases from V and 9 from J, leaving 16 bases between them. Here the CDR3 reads CASSADIGMKAFF. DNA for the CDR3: TGTGCCAGCAGTGCAGACATAGGGATGAAAGCTTTCTTT.

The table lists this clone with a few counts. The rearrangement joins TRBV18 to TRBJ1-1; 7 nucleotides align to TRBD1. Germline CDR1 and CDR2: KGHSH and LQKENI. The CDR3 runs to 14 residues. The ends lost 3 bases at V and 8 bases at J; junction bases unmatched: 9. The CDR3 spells CASSPTPGQSEAFF. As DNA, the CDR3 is TGTGCCAGCTCACCTACACCGGGACAGAGCGAAGCTTTCTTT. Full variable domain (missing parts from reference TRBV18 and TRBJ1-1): NAGVMQNPRHLVRRRGQEARLRCSPMKGHSHVYWYRQLPEEGLKFMVYLQKENIIDESGMPKERFSAEFPKEGPSILRIQQVVRGDSAAYFCASSPTPGQSEAFFGQGTRLTVV.

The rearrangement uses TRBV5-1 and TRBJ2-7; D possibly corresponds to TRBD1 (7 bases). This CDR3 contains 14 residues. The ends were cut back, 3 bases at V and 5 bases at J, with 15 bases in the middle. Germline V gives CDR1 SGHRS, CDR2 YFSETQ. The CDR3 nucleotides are TGCGCCAGCAGCTGGGGAGGACAGGAGAACGAGCAGTACTTC. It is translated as CASSWGGQENEQYF.

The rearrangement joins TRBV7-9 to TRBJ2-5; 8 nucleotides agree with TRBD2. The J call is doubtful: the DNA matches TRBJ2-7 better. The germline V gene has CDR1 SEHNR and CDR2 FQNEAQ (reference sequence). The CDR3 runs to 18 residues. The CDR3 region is CASSLGIGWREVAYEQYF. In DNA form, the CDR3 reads TGTGCCAGCAGCTTAGGCATTGGGTGGCGGGAGGTAGCCTACGAGCAGTACTTC.

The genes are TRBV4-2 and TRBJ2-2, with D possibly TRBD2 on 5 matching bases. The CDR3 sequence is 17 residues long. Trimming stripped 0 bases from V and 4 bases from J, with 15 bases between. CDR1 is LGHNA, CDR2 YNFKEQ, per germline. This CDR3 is CASSQDQVSRVTGELFF. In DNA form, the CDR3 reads TGTGCCAGCAGCCAAGATCAGGTTTCGCGGGTCACCGGGGAGCTGTTTTTT.

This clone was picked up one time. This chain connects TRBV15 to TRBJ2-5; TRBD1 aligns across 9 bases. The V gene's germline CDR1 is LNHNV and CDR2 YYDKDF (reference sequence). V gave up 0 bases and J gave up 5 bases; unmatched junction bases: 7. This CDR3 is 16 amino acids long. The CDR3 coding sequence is TGTGCCACCAGCAGAGATGGGACAGGGATGAGGGAGACCCAGTACTTC. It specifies CATSRDGTGMRETQYF.

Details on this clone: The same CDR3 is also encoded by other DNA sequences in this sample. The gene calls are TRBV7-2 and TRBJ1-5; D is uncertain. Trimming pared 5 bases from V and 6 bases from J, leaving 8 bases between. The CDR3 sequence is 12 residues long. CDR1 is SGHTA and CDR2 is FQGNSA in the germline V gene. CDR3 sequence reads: CASSPPGQPQHF. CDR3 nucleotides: TGTGCCAGCAGCCCTCCGGGTCAGCCCCAGCATTTT.

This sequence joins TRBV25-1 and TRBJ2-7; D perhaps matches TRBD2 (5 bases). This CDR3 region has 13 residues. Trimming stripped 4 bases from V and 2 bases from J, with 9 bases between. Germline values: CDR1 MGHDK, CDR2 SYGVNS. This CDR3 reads CASSVGLPYEQYF. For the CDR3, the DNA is TGTGCCAGCAGTGTCGGACTTCCCTACGAGCAGTACTTC.

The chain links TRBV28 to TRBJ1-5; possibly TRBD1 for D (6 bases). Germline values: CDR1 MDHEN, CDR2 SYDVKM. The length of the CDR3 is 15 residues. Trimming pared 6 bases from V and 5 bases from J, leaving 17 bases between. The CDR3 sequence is CASSRYRVMYQPQHF. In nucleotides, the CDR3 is TGTGCCAGCAGCCGGTACAGGGTGATGTATCAGCCCCAGCATTTT.

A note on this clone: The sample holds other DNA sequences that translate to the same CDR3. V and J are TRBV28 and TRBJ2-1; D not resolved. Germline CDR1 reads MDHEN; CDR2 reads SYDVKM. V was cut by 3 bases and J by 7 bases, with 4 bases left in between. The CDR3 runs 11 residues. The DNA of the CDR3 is TGTGCCAGCAGTTTGCGTAATGAGCAGTTCTTC. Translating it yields CASSLRNEQFF.

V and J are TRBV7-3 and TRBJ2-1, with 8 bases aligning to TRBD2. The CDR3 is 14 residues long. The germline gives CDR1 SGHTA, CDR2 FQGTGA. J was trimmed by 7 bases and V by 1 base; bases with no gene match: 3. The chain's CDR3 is CASSLSSGTNEQFF. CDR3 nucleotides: TGTGCCAGCAGCTTAAGTAGCGGGACAAATGAGCAGTTCTTC.